These 17 T cell receptor beta chains share one sample of origin, sequenced in a study of shared clonotypes between healthy human individuals. Libraries were prepared by immunoSEQ multiplex PCR; TCRdb keeps only in-frame clonotypes and omits some of them. The sample shows hundreds of thousands of clones, almost 95% of them seen only once. It was CD45RO-negative cells, positively selected for CCR7, that made up naive CD8 cells, with terminally differentiated effector memory CD45RA+ cells excluded. The source material was naive CD8+ T cells sorted from blood. The receptors shown here come from a man aged 25-40 years in good health.

The chain carries TRBV29-1 and TRBJ1-2; no firm D call. The CDR3 extends over 15 amino acids. The V gene's germline CDR1 is SQVTM and CDR2 ANQGSEA. V lost 7 bases and J 3 bases, leaving 21 bases between the germline ends. The CDR3 spells CSADPLETSDYGYTF. The CDR3 bases are TGCAGCGCTGACCCGCTAGAAACCTCGGACTATGGCTACACCTTC.

The table lists this clone with a count of one. The chain joins TRBV6-6 to TRBJ1-5; 7 nucleotides match TRBD1. The CDR3 contains 15 residues. With V trimmed by 5 bases and J by 8 bases, 12 bases remained unmatched. Germline V gene lookup returns CDR1 MNHNY and CDR2 SVGAGI (reference sequence). DNA of the CDR3: TGTGCCAGCAGTCACCTCGGGAACAGGGGTGAGCCCCAGCATTTT. The encoded protein is CASSHLGNRGEPQHF.

CDR3 region: CATSENRGTSYEQYF. CDR3 DNA sequence: TGTGCCACCAGCGAGAATCGCGGGACCTCCTACGAGCAGTACTTC. The V and J genes are TRBV15 and TRBJ2-7, with a weak D call TRBD2 (6 bases). This CDR3 is built from 15 residues. Germline-derived CDR1 and CDR2 are LNHNV and YYDKDF (reference sequence). V was clipped by 5 bases and J by 0 bases, with 14 bases between them.

The rearrangement joins TRBV14 to TRBJ1-2; no firm D call. The CDR3 covers 14 residues. Germline V gene lookup returns CDR1 SGHDN and CDR2 FVKESK. V was shortened by 1 base and J by 8 bases, with 14 bases between the two germline ends. The CDR3 region is CASSQVVLGSGYTF. The CDR3 DNA reads as TGTGCCAGCAGCCAAGTTGTGTTGGGGAGCGGCTACACCTTC.

V and J are TRBV2 and TRBJ2-5; no clear D. The CDR3 extends over 13 amino acids. Germline V lookup: CDR1 SNHLY, CDR2 FYNNEI. Trimming took 5 bases from V and 2 from J, leaving 9 bases between them. The CDR3 DNA reads as TGTGCCAGCAGTTCAGGAGTTCAAGAGACCCAGTACTTC. Encoded protein: CASSSGVQETQYF.

V gene TRBV10-3 combines with J gene TRBJ1-2; D unclear. Trimming removed 7 bases at V and 6 bases at J, with 21 bases between. Per the germline V gene, CDR1 is ENHRY and CDR2 is SYGVKD. This CDR3 comprises 15 residues. The CDR3 sequence: CAITRVGDDLDGYTF. In nucleotides, the CDR3 is TGTGCCATCACCCGAGTCGGGGATGACTTGGATGGCTACACCTTC.

The rearrangement links TRBV19 to TRBJ2-7, with 10 nucleotides matching TRBD2. The V gene end was trimmed by 7 bases and the J gene end by 2 bases; junction bases not matched to a gene: 8. This CDR3 comprises 15 residues. CDR1 and CDR2 from the germline V gene are LNHDA and SQIVND (reference sequence). The CDR3 DNA reads TGTGCCAGTACCCCCGGGACTAGCGTAACCTACGAGCAGTACTTC. Protein sequence: CASTPGTSVTYEQYF.

This rearrangement joins TRBV4-1 to TRBJ2-7, with a tentative D call TRBD2 (7 bases). CDR3 length equals 18 residues. Trimming stripped 1 base from V and 0 bases from J, with 19 bases between. The V gene's germline CDR1 is MGHRA and CDR2 YSYEKL. The CDR3 region has the DNA TGCGCCAGCAGCCAAGGGCCGGTCGCGGGGGCGAGCTCCTACGAGCAGTACTTC. Translating gives CASSQGPVAGASSYEQYF.

V is TRBV10-2 and J is TRBJ2-6; perhaps TRBD2 as D (6 bases). V shed 4 bases and J shed 2 bases, with 12 bases lying between them. The length of the CDR3 is 16 residues. Germline V CDR1 and CDR2: WSHSY, SAAADI. CDR3 nucleotides: TGCGCCAGCAGTGGCGGGGCTCCCGCTGGGGCCAACGTCCTGACTTTC. Translating it yields CASSGGAPAGANVLTF.

This sequence joins TRBV11-2 and TRBJ2-3; D perhaps matches TRBD2 (5 bases). Trimming took 5 bases from V and 4 from J, leaving 13 bases between them. The CDR3 runs to 14 residues. Germline CDR1 and CDR2: SGHAT and FQNNGV. CDR3 amino acids: CASSPTVRADTQYF. In DNA form, the CDR3 reads TGTGCCAGCAGCCCCACAGTGAGGGCAGATACGCAGTATTTT.

The CDR3 nucleotides are TGTGCCAGCAGCTCGGCTAGCTTAGATACGCAGTATTTT. Protein: CASSSASLDTQYF. The V and J genes are TRBV7-6 and TRBJ2-3; TRBD2 is a possible D gene (5 bases). This CDR3 has 13 residues. The V and J ends lost 4 bases and 5 bases respectively, with 10 bases between them. In germline, CDR1 is SGHVS, CDR2 FNYEAQ.

The rearrangement links TRBV9 to TRBJ2-5; 8 bases line up with TRBD2. Germline CDR1 is SGDLS and CDR2 is YYNGEE. CDR3 length: 15 amino acids. V shed 1 base and J 2 bases; nucleotides not matched to a gene: 4. In nucleotides, the CDR3 is TGTGCCAGCAGCGTATCTAGCGGGTCACAAGAGACCCAGTACTTC. Its protein product is CASSVSSGSQETQYF. The complete variable domain, with remaining parts taken from reference TRBV9 and TRBJ2-5, reads DSGVTQTPKHLITATGQRVTLRCSPRSGDLSVYWYQQSLDQGLQFLIQYYNGEERAKGNILERFSAQQFPDLHSELNLSSLELGDSALYFCASSVSSGSQETQYFGPGTRLLVL.

The chain joins TRBV4-1 to TRBJ2-7; tentative D call: TRBD2 (5 bases). V lost 1 base and J lost 5, with 9 bases in between. Germline loops: CDR1 MGHRA, CDR2 YSYEKL. The CDR3 is 13 amino acids. The CDR3 sequence is CASSQVAGDEQYF. DNA for the CDR3: TGCGCCAGCAGCCAAGTCGCCGGGGACGAGCAGTACTTC.

Concerning this clone: Other DNA sequences within the sample encode an identical CDR3. This sequence joins TRBV30 and TRBJ2-3, with no clear D. Germline V gene data show CDR1 as GTSNPN and CDR2 as SVGIG (reference sequence). This CDR3 is 14 amino acids long. V lost 2 bases and J lost 1, with 10 bases in between. The CDR3 loop is CAWSLASGTDTQYF. The CDR3 DNA reads TGTGCCTGGAGTTTGGCGAGCGGCACAGATACGCAGTATTTT.

This clone is a singleton in its sample. The rearrangement links TRBV19 to TRBJ2-7; TRBD1 aligns across 9 bases. This CDR3 is 14 amino acids long. CDR1 and CDR2 (germline): LNHDA, SQIVND (reference sequence). The V and J ends lost 5 bases and 5 bases, in that order; junction bases with no gene match: 7. CDR3 in DNA: TGTGCCAGTAGTCCGGGACAGGGAACGGACGAGCAGTACTTC. This encodes CASSPGQGTDEQYF.

This CDR3 is CASSPRDRGLSGANVLTF. In nucleotides, the CDR3 is TGTGCCAGCAGCCCGCGGGACAGGGGGCTCTCTGGGGCCAACGTCCTGACTTTC. The rearrangement links TRBV7-2 to TRBJ2-6; 12 bases align to TRBD1. Germline CDR1 reads SGHTA; CDR2 reads FQGNSA. Losses at the gene ends were 5 bases for V and 0 bases for J; bases not matched to a gene: 5. The CDR3 loop spans 18 amino acids.

The V gene is TRBV7-6, the J gene TRBJ2-7; D possibly corresponds to TRBD1 (6 bases). The CDR3 runs to 15 residues. CDR1 and CDR2 (germline): SGHVS, FNYEAQ. Trimming removed 1 base from V and 5 bases from J, with 15 bases in between. CDR3 coding DNA: TGTGCCAGCAGCTTAGTTGAGGGGGAGATCCACGAGCAGTACTTC. Its protein is CASSLVEGEIHEQYF. Complete variable domain (other parts from reference TRBV7-6 and TRBJ2-7): GAGVSQSPRYKVTKRGQDVALRCDPISGHVSLYWYRQALGQGPEFLTYFNYEAQQDKSGLPNDRFSAERPEGSISTLTIQRTEQRDSAMYRCASSLVEGEIHEQYFGPGTRLTVT.